The present T cell receptor (beta chain) was sequenced within a study of Ad26.COV2.S vaccination and SARS-CoV-2 variants. The germline gives CDR1 ENHRY, CDR2 SYGVKD. The CDR3 runs 12 residues. Trimming left V 6 bases short and J 0 bases short, with 5 bases between. TCRdb's table, derived via immunoSEQ multiplex PCR, lists solely in-frame clones and lacks some. The top ten clones hold around 3.6% of a sample with a few hundred thousand clones, 85% to 90% of them seen once. The treatment is: 15 to 20 received Ad26.COV2.S at low or high dose, single or two shots; roughly 5 received placebo; per-sample allocation not given. Sampling took place 63 days after the first vaccine or placebo injection. Adults aged 18-55 years in Boston included the donor. An Ad26 vector that expressed Wuhan-strain SARS-CoV-2 spike constituted the vaccine.

The gene calls are TRBV10-3 and TRBJ1-1; D call uncertain. The sequenced sample was peripheral blood, obtained in a trial of Ad26.COV2.S vaccine versus placebo. This receptor was identified in a person between 18 and 59 years old who received the Ad26.COV2.S COVID-19 vaccine or a placebo. The CDR3 protein is CAIRSVNTEAFF. In nucleotides, the CDR3 is TGTGCCATCAGGTCGGTGAACACTGAAGCTTTCTTT.